This T cell receptor (beta chain) was sequenced in a study of a mutant IDH1 vaccine in newly diagnosed glioma. In the study overall: Before enrollment, patients got radiotherapy alone, temozolomide alone, or mostly the combination. Findings and limits, study-wide: Among patients, around 93% showed immune responses induced by the vaccine.

Per germline, CDR1 SGHRS and CDR2 YFSETQ. V lost 1 base and J 7 bases, leaving 15 bases between the germline ends. The CDR3 sequence is 15 residues long. The time point is: baseline, week 1 (first vaccination visit). The sample's treatment: pre-vaccination baseline after standard-of-care therapy. Each tumor in the donors was a new WHO grade 3 or 4 astrocytoma, IDH1-mutant and ATRX-lost. With regard to this clone: The antigen remains unidentified.

Profiling relied on immunoSEQ multiplex PCR, and the TCRdb table lists in-frame clones only, not all of them. The sample consists of around 24,000 clones, approximately 89% of them appearing once. This clonotype was sampled from a man aged 25 to 40 with glioma. The input for sequencing was PBMCs, taken from a glioma patient treated with radiotherapy, temozolomide or both. The chain recombines TRBV5-1 with TRBJ1-5; maybe TRBD1 (6 bases). This CDR3 reads CASSLSPGAKQPQHF. The CDR3 nucleotides read TGCGCCAGCAGCTTGTCCCCGGGGGCAAAGCAGCCCCAGCATTTT.